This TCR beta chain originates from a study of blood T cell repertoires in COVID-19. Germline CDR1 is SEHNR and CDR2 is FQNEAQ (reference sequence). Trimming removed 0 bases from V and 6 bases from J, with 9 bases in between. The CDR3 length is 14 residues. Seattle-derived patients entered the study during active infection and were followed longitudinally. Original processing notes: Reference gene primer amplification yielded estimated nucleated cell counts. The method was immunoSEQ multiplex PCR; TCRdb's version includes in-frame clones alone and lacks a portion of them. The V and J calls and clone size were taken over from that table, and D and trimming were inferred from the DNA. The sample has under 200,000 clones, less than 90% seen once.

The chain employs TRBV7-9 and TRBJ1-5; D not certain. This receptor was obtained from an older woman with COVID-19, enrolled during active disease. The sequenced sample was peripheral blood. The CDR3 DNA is TGTGCCAGCAGCTTAGCGTCACTCGGTCAGCCCCAGCATTTT. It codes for CASSLASLGQPQHF.